The rows below give T cell receptor beta chains drawn from one sample of a study of tumor-infiltrating lymphocytes in primary liver carcinoma. TCRdb passed the multiplex PCR reads through MiXCR, listing each CDR3 protein once. The repertoire holds 300,000 to 400,000 distinct CDR3 sequences, with approximately 65% as singletons. Sequencing was done on a sample of peripheral blood. The receptors come from a man aged 40-50 years with primary liver carcinoma and hepatitis B virus infection. Both conserved end residues are part of each CDR3. The order of the fields is V gene, J gene, CDR3 protein.

>TRBV5-4|TRBJ2-3
CASSTGLAGNTDTQYF
>TRBV12-3/TRBV12-4|TRBJ2-2
CASSFQSTSERSGELFF
>TRBV11-3|TRBJ2-7
CASSPRTGEGQYF
>TRBV11-2|TRBJ2-7
CASSLDYTWQAYEQYF
>TRBV7-9|TRBJ1-5
CASSLATDGSQPQHF
>TRBV5-1|TRBJ2-5
CASRPSGSVGQETQYF
>TRBV11-2|TRBJ1-1
CASSLARVPMNTEAFF
>TRBV11-2|TRBJ2-5
CASSLTGTGGLWQETQYF
>TRBV6-5|TRBJ2-7
CASSTPWGVGVYERYF
>TRBV4-2|TRBJ2-3
CASSPDPGTSTDTQYF
>TRBV5-1|TRBJ1-2
CASILDSHDRGSGYTF
>TRBV11-2|TRBJ2-3
CVSSLGLGTTDTQYF
>TRBV11-2|TRBJ2-3
CASSPSVEDTQYF
>TRBV6-6|TRBJ2-7
CASGAAGSGEQYF
>TRBV10-1|TRBJ2-1
CASSPQGPFNEQFF
>TRBV12-3/TRBV12-4|TRBJ2-2
CASGPGLKRVTGEPFF
>TRBV10-3|TRBJ2-1
CAITSASSYNEQFF
>TRBV20-1|TRBJ2-7
CSATGGQSEQYF
>TRBV6-5|TRBJ2-1
CVSSRHGPYNEQIF
>TRBV6-5|TRBJ2-7
CASSSLGQSSYEQYF
>TRBV29-1|TRBJ2-1
CSGGDQTYNEQFF
>TRBV11-2|TRBJ1-1
CASGLAGLNTEAFF